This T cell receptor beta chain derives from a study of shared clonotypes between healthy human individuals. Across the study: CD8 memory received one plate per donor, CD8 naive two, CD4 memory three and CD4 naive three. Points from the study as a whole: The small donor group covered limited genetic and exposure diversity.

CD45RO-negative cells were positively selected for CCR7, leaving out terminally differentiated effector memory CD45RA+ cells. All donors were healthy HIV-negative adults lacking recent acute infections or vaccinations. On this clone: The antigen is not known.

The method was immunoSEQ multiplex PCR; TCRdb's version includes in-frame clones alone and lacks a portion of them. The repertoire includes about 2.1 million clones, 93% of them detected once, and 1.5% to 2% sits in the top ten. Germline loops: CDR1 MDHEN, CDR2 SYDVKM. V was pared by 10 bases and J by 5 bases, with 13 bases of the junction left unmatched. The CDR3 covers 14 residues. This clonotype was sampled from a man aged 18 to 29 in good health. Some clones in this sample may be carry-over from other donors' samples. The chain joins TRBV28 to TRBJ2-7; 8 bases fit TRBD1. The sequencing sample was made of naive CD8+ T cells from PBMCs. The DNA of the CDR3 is TGTGCCACCTGGTCACAGGGGGAATCCAACGAGCAGTACTTC. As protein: CATWSQGESNEQYF.